This is a list of T cell receptor beta chains from one sample in a study of T cells in Graves' hyperthyroidism and ophthalmopathy. Each CDR3 protein gets one entry after TCRdb re-called the multiplex PCR reads with MiXCR. The sample shows 800,000 or so distinct CDR3 sequences, roughly 37% of them seen only once. Sequences were obtained from blood. These receptors all stem from a man aged 18 to 35 with Graves' hyperthyroidism. CDR3s include the opening cysteine and the closing phenylalanine or tryptophan. The order of the fields is D gene, J gene, CDR3 length, V gene, clone size, CDR3 protein, CDR3 DNA. A D gene is named only where the DNA matches it firmly. Size tells how often a clone was seen (once, few, many) or the class of an expanded clone, and some rows leave it out.

d_gene: TRBD1; j_gene: TRBJ1-6; len: 13; v_gene: TRBV7-2; abundance: many; CDR3aa: CASGGQGYSPLHF; CDR3nt: TGTGCCAGCGGCGGACAGGGTTATTCACCCCTCCACTTT
d_gene: TRBD1; j_gene: TRBJ1-1; len: 14; v_gene: TRBV29-1; abundance: many; CDR3aa: CSVEAGTGNTEAFF; CDR3nt: TGCAGCGTTGAGGCGGGGACAGGGAACACTGAAGCTTTCTTT
d_gene: -; j_gene: TRBJ1-1; len: 13; v_gene: TRBV29-1; abundance: few; CDR3aa: CSARRGAGTEAFF; CDR3nt: TGCAGCGCCCGACGGGGGGCTGGAACTGAAGCTTTCTTT
d_gene: -; j_gene: TRBJ2-7; len: 14; v_gene: TRBV2; abundance: -; CDR3aa: CASTRYPSSYEQYF; CDR3nt: TGTGCCAGCACCCGATACCCGAGCTCCTACGAGCAGTACTTC
d_gene: -; j_gene: TRBJ2-5; len: 14; v_gene: TRBV20-1; abundance: -; CDR3aa: CSARLSRGRETQYF; CDR3nt: TGCAGTGCTAGGTTAAGCCGGGGCCGAGAGACCCAGTACTTC
d_gene: -; j_gene: TRBJ2-5; len: 13; v_gene: TRBV4-2; abundance: many; CDR3aa: CASSLGQSKTQYF; CDR3nt: TGTGCCAGCAGCCTCGGACAGTCGAAGACCCAGTACTTC
d_gene: TRBD1; j_gene: TRBJ1-5; len: 11; v_gene: TRBV29-1; abundance: many; CDR3aa: CSVGQGRPQHF; CDR3nt: TGCAGCGTTGGACAGGGCCGGCCCCAGCATTTT
d_gene: TRBD1; j_gene: TRBJ1-2; len: 16; v_gene: TRBV2; abundance: few; CDR3aa: CASSLGQGALLYGYTF; CDR3nt: TGTGCCAGCAGCCTCGGACAGGGGGCGCTTCTATATGGCTACACCTTC
d_gene: TRBD1; j_gene: TRBJ1-1; len: 14; v_gene: TRBV19; abundance: many; CDR3aa: CASSPTDRDTEAFF; CDR3nt: TGTGCCAGTAGCCCCACGGACAGGGACACTGAAGCTTTCTTT
d_gene: TRBD1; j_gene: TRBJ1-1; len: 14; v_gene: TRBV9; abundance: many; CDR3aa: CASSVGGQSTEAFF; CDR3nt: TGTGCCAGCAGCGTAGGGGGACAGTCCACTGAAGCTTTCTTT